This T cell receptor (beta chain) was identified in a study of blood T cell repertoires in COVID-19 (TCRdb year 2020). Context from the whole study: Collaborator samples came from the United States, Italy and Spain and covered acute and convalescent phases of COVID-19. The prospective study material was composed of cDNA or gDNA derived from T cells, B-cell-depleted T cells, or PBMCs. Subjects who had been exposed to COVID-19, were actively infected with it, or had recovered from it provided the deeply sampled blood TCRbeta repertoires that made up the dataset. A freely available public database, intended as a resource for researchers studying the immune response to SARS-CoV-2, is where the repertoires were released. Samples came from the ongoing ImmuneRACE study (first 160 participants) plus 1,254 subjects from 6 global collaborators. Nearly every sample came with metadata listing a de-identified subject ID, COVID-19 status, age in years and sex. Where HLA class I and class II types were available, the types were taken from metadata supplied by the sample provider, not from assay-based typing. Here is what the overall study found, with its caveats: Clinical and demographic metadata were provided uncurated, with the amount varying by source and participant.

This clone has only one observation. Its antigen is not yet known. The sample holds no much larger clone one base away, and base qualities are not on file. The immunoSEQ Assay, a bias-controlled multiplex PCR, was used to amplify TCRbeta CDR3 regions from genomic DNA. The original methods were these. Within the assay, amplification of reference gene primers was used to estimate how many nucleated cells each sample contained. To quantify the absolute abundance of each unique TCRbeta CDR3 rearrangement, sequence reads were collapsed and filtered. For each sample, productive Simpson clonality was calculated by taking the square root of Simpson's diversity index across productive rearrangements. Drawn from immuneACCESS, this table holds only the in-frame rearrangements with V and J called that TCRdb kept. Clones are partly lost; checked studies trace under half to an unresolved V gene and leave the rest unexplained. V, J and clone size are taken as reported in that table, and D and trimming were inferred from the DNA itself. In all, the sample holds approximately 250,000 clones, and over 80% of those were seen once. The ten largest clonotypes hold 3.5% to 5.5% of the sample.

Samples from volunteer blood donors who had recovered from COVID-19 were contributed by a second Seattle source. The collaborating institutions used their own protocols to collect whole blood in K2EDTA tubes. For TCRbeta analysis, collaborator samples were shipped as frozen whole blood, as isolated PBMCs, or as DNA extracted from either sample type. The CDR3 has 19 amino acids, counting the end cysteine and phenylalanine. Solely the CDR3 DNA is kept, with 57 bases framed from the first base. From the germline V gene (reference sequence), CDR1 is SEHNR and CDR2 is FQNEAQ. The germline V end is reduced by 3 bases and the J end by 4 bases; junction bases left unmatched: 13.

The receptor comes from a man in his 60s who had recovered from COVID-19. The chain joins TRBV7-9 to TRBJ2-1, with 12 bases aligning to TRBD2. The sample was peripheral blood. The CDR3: CASSFVPTSGRMGYNEQFF. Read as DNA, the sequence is TGTGCCAGCAGCTTTGTCCCAACTAGCGGGAGGATGGGGTACAATGAGCAGTTCTTC.